This entry lists 24 T cell receptor beta chains sequenced from one sample in a study of T cells in Graves' hyperthyroidism and ophthalmopathy. RNA transcripts gave rise to amplified TCR beta CDR3 regions. An initial round of RT-PCR targeting the TCR CDR3 relied on the HTBI primer set. TCRdb called the multiplex PCR reads again in MiXCR, with one record for every CDR3 protein. There are around 580,000 distinct CDR3 sequences in the sample; just over 45% occur only once, and about 8.3% lies in the top ten. Sequences were obtained from peripheral blood or thyroid tissue (not recorded which). These receptors were taken from a woman under 30 with Graves' hyperthyroidism.

As to this clonotype: This sequence may be a read error, since a much larger clone differs from it by one base. The CDR3 sequence is CASIWTSDEQYF. The DNA for the CDR3 is TGTGCCAGCATCTGGACTAGCGATGAGCAGTACTTC. This chain joins TRBV2 and TRBJ2-7; 9 bases match TRBD2. Trimming at V came to 7 bases and at J to 7 bases, leaving 5 bases not matched to a gene. Looked up from germline, CDR1 is SNHLY and CDR2 is FYNNEI. This CDR3 is 12 amino acids long.

This clonotype was picked up a small number of times. CDR3 in amino acids: CATSDPAGTSASKSSYNEQFF. The CDR3 DNA is TGTGCCACCAGTGATCCCGCCGGGACTAGCGCCTCAAAGAGCTCCTACAATGAGCAGTTCTTC. J is TRBJ2-1 and V is TRBV24-1; TRBD2 matches at 10 bases. With V trimmed by 3 bases and J by 0 bases, 16 bases remained unmatched. CDR1 is KGHDR and CDR2 is SFDVKD in the germline V gene. This CDR3 comprises 21 residues.

At least ten counts were recorded for this clonotype. The rearrangement links TRBV19 to TRBJ1-5, with D tentatively TRBD1 (5 bases). The CDR3 covers 15 residues. The germline V gene has CDR1 LNHDA and CDR2 SQIVND (reference sequence). Trimming removed 5 bases from V and 6 bases from J, with 17 bases in between. CDR3 protein: CASSLHWGSRQPQHF. The CDR3 DNA follows: TGTGCCAGTAGTCTCCACTGGGGGTCACGTCAGCCCCAGCATTTT.

This chain links TRBV5-8 with TRBJ1-5; the match to TRBD1 covers 12 bases. Germline values: CDR1 SGHTS, CDR2 YDEGEE. This CDR3 contains 19 residues. V shed 0 bases and J 0 bases; nucleotides not matched to a gene: 7. The CDR3 loop reads CASSLGGTGGPYSNQPQHF. CDR3 in DNA: TGTGCCAGCAGCTTGGGCGGGACAGGGGGCCCGTATAGCAATCAGCCCCAGCATTTT.

This clonotype has more than one count but fewer than ten. The rearrangement links TRBV20-1 to TRBJ1-5, with a weak D call TRBD1 (5 bases). Germline CDR1 is DFQATT and CDR2 is SNEGSKA (reference sequence). This CDR3 is built from 13 residues. The germline V and J ends were trimmed by 7 bases and 5 bases, with 15 bases remaining between them. CDR3 DNA sequence: TGCAGTGGGGGGGGTGGTGCATATCAGCCCCAGCATTTT. It specifies CSGGGGAYQPQHF.

The chain employs TRBV4-1 and TRBJ2-7, with 10 bases aligning to TRBD2. V lost 3 bases, J lost 5 bases, and 4 bases stayed unmatched. Germline V gene data show CDR1 as MGHRA and CDR2 as YSYEKL. The CDR3 is made up of 14 amino acids. The CDR3 is CASSQLAGVHEQYF. The CDR3 nucleotides are TGCGCCAGCAGCCAGCTAGCGGGAGTCCACGAGCAGTACTTC.

This sequence joins TRBV24-1 and TRBJ2-2; 13 nucleotides agree with TRBD2. V gave up 0 bases and J gave up 6 bases; unmatched junction bases: 12. Germline loops: CDR1 KGHDR, CDR2 SFDVKD. CDR3 length: 20 residues. The CDR3 bases are TGTGCCACCAGTGATTTGCCCTGGACTAGCGGGAGCCTAGTAGCCGGGGAGCTGTTTTTT. Amino acid sequence: CATSDLPWTSGSLVAGELFF.

The rearrangement joins TRBV6-1 to TRBJ2-7; tentatively, D is TRBD1 (6 bases). This CDR3 contains 14 residues. Trimming took 2 bases from V and 4 from J, leaving 12 bases between them. In germline, CDR1 is MNHNS, CDR2 SASEGT. CDR3 in DNA: TGTGCCAGCAGTGAATGGGGGCAGGAGTACGAGCAGTACTTC. Its translation is CASSEWGQEYEQYF.

The table lists this clonotype with many counts. The V call is TRBV4-1, the J call TRBJ1-2; possible D gene TRBD1, 6 bases. Germline lookup yields CDR1 MGHRA and CDR2 YSYEKL. This CDR3 spans 18 amino acids. V was cut by 5 bases and J by 1 base, with 23 bases left in between. CDR3 amino acids: CASSLHRALGELNYGYTF. The CDR3 nucleotides are TGCGCCAGCAGCTTACACAGGGCCTTGGGGGAGCTTAACTATGGCTACACCTTC.

The chain joins TRBV7-9 to TRBJ2-5, with D maybe TRBD2 (7 bases). Trimming shortened V by 6 bases and J by 3 bases, and 23 bases separated the two germline ends. CDR1 SEHNR and CDR2 FQNEAQ come from the germline V gene (reference sequence). CDR3 length: 17 residues. The CDR3 DNA sequence: TGTGCCAGCAGTAGGGGGGGTACGAACACCGGGGAAGAGACCCAGTACTTC. This sequence encodes CASSRGGTNTGEETQYF.

This clonotype was seen more than once but under ten times. The chain is built from TRBV10-3 and TRBJ1-6; TRBD1 might be the D (6 bases). The CDR3 length is 15 residues. Per germline, CDR1 ENHRY and CDR2 SYGVKD. Trimming shortened V by 3 bases and J by 7 bases, and 13 bases separated the two germline ends. CDR3 sequence (DNA): TGTGCCATCAGTGAACGTCTACAGGGAAATTCACCCCTCCACTTT. It encodes CAISERLQGNSPLHF.

The chain uses TRBV2 and TRBJ2-2; D not resolved. V was cut by 0 bases and J by 7 bases, with 6 bases left in between. Germline V lookup: CDR1 SNHLY, CDR2 FYNNEI. The CDR3 runs to 13 residues. The CDR3 spells CASSEAYSGELFF. The CDR3 DNA is TGTGCCAGCAGTGAAGCGTACAGCGGGGAGCTGTTTTTT.

The table lists this clonotype with many counts. This chain connects TRBV12-3 or TRBV12-4 to TRBJ1-5; the D is unclear. The CDR3 is 14 amino acids. V lost 3 bases to trimming and J lost 3 bases, with 9 bases between them. The CDR3 protein is CASSFLITNQPQHF. In DNA form, the CDR3 reads TGTGCCAGCAGTTTTCTTATCACCAATCAGCCCCAGCATTTT.

This clonotype was observed many times. This chain links TRBV25-1 with TRBJ2-7; maybe TRBD1 (5 bases). The CDR3 has 13 residues. With 4 bases removed from V and 2 bases from J, the gap between germline ends came to 9 bases. Per the germline V gene, CDR1 is MGHDK and CDR2 is SYGVNS. The CDR3 spells CASSGRVPYEQYF. The CDR3, as DNA: TGTGCCAGCAGTGGCAGGGTCCCCTACGAGCAGTACTTC.

The V gene is TRBV10-3, the J gene TRBJ2-7, with 10 bases identical to TRBD1. In germline, CDR1 is ENHRY, CDR2 SYGVKD. The junction had 9 bases not matched to a gene; V was cut back by 10 bases and J by 0 bases. The length of the CDR3 is 15 residues. The DNA of the CDR3 is TGTGCCAACTCGGACAGGGGGGACAACTCCTACGAGCAGTACTTC. It is translated as CANSDRGDNSYEQYF.

This clonotype came up a few times. This sequence joins TRBV27 and TRBJ1-2, with D maybe TRBD1 (5 bases). Germline-derived CDR1 and CDR2 are MNHEY and SMNVEV (reference sequence). V was trimmed by 1 base and J by 4 bases, leaving 13 bases between them. The length of the CDR3 is 15 residues. The CDR3: CASSLFVGRGYGYTF. In DNA, the CDR3 is TGTGCCAGCAGTTTATTTGTGGGTAGGGGCTATGGCTACACCTTC.

Worth noting for this clonotype: At one end the junction does not follow the germline gene, possibly because of a read error. This rearrangement joins TRBV5-1 to TRBJ2-6, with 8 bases aligning to TRBD1. Per germline, CDR1 SGHRS and CDR2 YFSETQ. This CDR3 region has 8 residues. The CDR3 protein is CASSGQGF. CDR3 sequence (DNA): TGCGCCAGCAGCGGACAGGGCTTC.

The chain links TRBV7-3 to TRBJ1-4; 11 nucleotides line up with TRBD1. The ends lost 5 bases at V and 3 bases at J; junction bases unmatched: 2. Germline CDR1 SGHTA, CDR2 FQGTGA. This CDR3 has 15 residues. DNA for the CDR3: TGTGCCAGCAGCGAGGGACAGGGGGCTAATGAAAAACTGTTTTTT. It is translated as CASSEGQGANEKLFF.

V usage is TRBV29-1 and J usage is TRBJ1-6; 7 bases align to TRBD1. The junction had 9 bases not matched to a gene; V was cut back by 7 bases and J by 6 bases. Looked up from germline, CDR1 is SQVTM and CDR2 is ANQGSEA. The CDR3 sequence is 14 residues long. The CDR3 DNA reads TGCAGCGCTACCTGTGACAGGGTTAATTCACCCCTCCACTTT. Protein sequence: CSATCDRVNSPLHF.

This clonotype was seen many times. The chain employs TRBV11-3 and TRBJ1-4; D remains unclear. This CDR3 has 15 amino acids. V lost 3 bases to trimming and J lost 4 bases, with 12 bases between them. CDR1 is SGHNT, CDR2 YENEEA, per germline. CDR3 protein: CASSFGYGLNEKLFF. DNA of the CDR3: TGTGCCAGCAGCTTCGGCTATGGGCTTAATGAAAAACTGTTTTTT.

V and J are TRBV25-1 and TRBJ1-2; TRBD1 agrees at 7 bases. CDR3 length: 14 amino acids. With 5 bases clipped from V and 5 bases from J, the junction kept 8 bases outside the gene matches. Looked up from germline, CDR1 is MGHDK and CDR2 is SYGVNS. The CDR3 spells CASSNGTAQYGYTF. CDR3 coding DNA: TGTGCCAGCAGTAACGGGACAGCGCAATATGGCTACACCTTC.

This clonotype was picked up one time. One end of the junction does not line up with germline, which may come from a read error. The chain uses TRBV5-4 and TRBJ2-7; D is uncertain. Germline V lookup: CDR1 SGHNT, CDR2 YYREEE (reference sequence). This CDR3 comprises 14 residues. The DNA for the CDR3 is TGTGCCAGCAGCTTGAGGGAAGGAGCCTACGAGCAGTATTTC. Its translation: CASSLREGAYEQYF.

The rearrangement links TRBV20-1 to TRBJ2-2; TRBD2 matches at 8 bases. CDR3 length equals 12 residues. CDR1 is DFQATT and CDR2 is SNEGSKA in the germline V gene (reference sequence). The junction had 3 bases not matched to a gene; V was cut back by 5 bases and J by 7 bases. This chain's CDR3 is CSAPGTSGELFF. CDR3 nucleotide sequence: TGCAGTGCTCCGGGGACTAGCGGGGAGCTGTTTTTT.

This chain uses TRBV7-6 with TRBJ1-4, with unresolved D. The CDR3 length is 11 residues. With 1 base removed from V and 11 bases from J, the gap between germline ends came to 5 bases. Germline CDR1 is SGHVS and CDR2 is FNYEAQ. DNA for the CDR3: TGTGCCAGCAGCTTAGGATGGAAACTGTTTTTT. Its protein product is CASSLGWKLFF.